This TCR beta chain was profiled in a study of blood T cells in healthy people across ages. This clonotype was detected ten times or more. CDR1 is SQVTM and CDR2 is ANQGSEA in the germline V gene. The CDR3 sequence is 14 residues long. V lost 3 bases and J lost 0, with 12 bases in between. A J-beta primer mix and a sample-barcoded 5' primer were used in a second PCR of about 7 to 11 cycles. TCRdb ran MiXCR on the 5' RACE reads and lists one entry per CDR3 protein. The data contain some 1.5 million distinct CDR3 sequences, 28% of them singletons. Every sample had a minimum of 6 million PBMCs isolated. The specimen sequenced was blood. The TCR comes from a woman in her twenties or thirties in good health. The rearrangement joins TRBV29-1 to TRBJ2-7, with D possibly being TRBD1 (5 bases). The CDR3 here is CSVEGPRGSYEQYF. The CDR3 region has the DNA TGCAGCGTTGAGGGCCCAAGGGGCTCCTACGAGCAGTACTTC.